This TCR beta chain originates from a study of cytomegalovirus exposure and HLA in healthy donors. Study findings and constraints: Among TCR beta chains, those listed as cytomegalovirus-associated numbered under 200. Reportedly, cytomegalovirus status was diagnosed with high sensitivity and specificity. Subsequent analysis showed first-cohort TCR clusters tending to co-occur in some 120 validation repertoires. Most TCR sequences were seen very rarely across donors, but some public TCRs occurred in many.

Generated by immunoSEQ multiplex PCR, the TCRdb table keeps only in-frame clones and is missing some. The table has about 120,000 clones, approximately 91% seen once. Notes on this clone: Its cognate antigen is unknown.

The germline gives CDR1 MNHEY, CDR2 SMNVEV (reference sequence). Trimming at V came to 1 base and at J to 5 bases, leaving 7 bases not matched to a gene. The CDR3 runs 15 residues. The clonotype originates from a woman aged 18-29 years in good health and CMV-seronegative. Sequencing used PBMCs. This chain links TRBV27 with TRBJ1-1; 7 bases agree with TRBD1. The CDR3 loop reads CASSLFEGAGTEAFF. The CDR3, as DNA: TGTGCCAGCAGTTTATTCGAGGGGGCTGGGACTGAAGCTTTCTTT.